One T cell receptor (beta chain) is described in this entry. The antigen remains undetermined. The data derive from a study of cytomegalovirus exposure and HLA in healthy donors. Study results and caveats: Later genetic work tied a missense DCLRE1C variant to beta-chain V and J trimming. Rare sequences made up most TCRs, while some public TCRs were found in many donors. TRBV6-2, TRBV6-3 and some other V segments were unresolvable in 87-base-pair reads.

The PCR made use of 60 Vbeta and 13 Jbeta primers. Assay: immunoSEQ multiplex PCR; the TCRdb copy retains only in-frame clones and omits some. The sample includes roughly 150,000 clones, roughly 77% of them seen just once. Germline loops: CDR1 MRHNA, CDR2 SNTAGT. V was clipped by 3 bases and J by 7 bases, with 15 bases between them. The CDR3 is 15 residues long. The TCR comes from a man younger than 35 in good health and CMV-seropositive. Material for sequencing was PBMCs. The chain combines TRBV6-4 with TRBJ2-2; D might be TRBD2 (7 bases). The CDR3 DNA reads as TGTGCCAGCAGTGAAAGAGGGGGGGAAGGCGGGGAGCTGTTTTTT. Translating gives CASSERGGEGGELFF.